The 6 T cell receptor beta chains given below trace back to one sample, sequenced in a study of T-cell reconstitution after alpha-beta-depleted transplantation in children. Unique molecular identifiers were used to barcode this TCRbeta library. MiXCR, applied by TCRdb to the PCR reads, yields one record per CDR3 protein. The data show around 580,000 distinct CDR3 sequences, 23% seen once. Sequenced here: PBMCs, mostly from graft donor cells, sampled 360 days after TCRalphabeta/CD19-depleted stem cell transplant. These TCRs come from a boy under two years old who had a stem cell transplant for acute myeloid leukemia, so the T cells may come from the graft donor.

This clonotype was detected ten times or more. V is TRBV7-2 and J is TRBJ2-5; a possible D gene is TRBD2 (5 bases). Germline CDR1 and CDR2: SGHTA and FQGNSA. Trimming removed 5 bases at V and 8 bases at J, with 27 bases between. The CDR3 sequence is 17 residues long. CDR3 DNA sequence: TGTGCCAGCAGCACAAGCAGGTGGACGGCCTTTGGAGGCACCCAGTACTTC. Amino acid sequence: CASSTSRWTAFGGTQYF.

V usage is TRBV20-1 and J usage is TRBJ2-1, with a tentative D call TRBD2 (6 bases). Germline CDR1 is DFQATT and CDR2 is SNEGSKA (reference sequence). The ends were cut back, 0 bases at V and 7 bases at J, with 16 bases in the middle. The CDR3 consists of 15 residues. The CDR3 DNA reads as TGCAGTGCTAGAGATCCGGCGGGGCAGAGGAATGAGCAGTTCTTC. Amino acids: CSARDPAGQRNEQFF.

The chain couples TRBV4-3 to TRBJ2-5; no definite D call. The CDR3 loop spans 15 amino acids. CDR1 and CDR2 (germline): LGHNA, YSLEER. V was pared by 0 bases and J by 6 bases, with 14 bases between. CDR3 loop: CASSQDLLAPKTQYF. The CDR3 DNA reads as TGCGCCAGCAGCCAAGATCTGTTAGCCCCGAAGACCCAGTACTTC.

The chain is built from TRBV7-2 and TRBJ2-3; no clear D. Germline CDR1 reads SGHTA; CDR2 reads FQGNSA. This CDR3 is 14 amino acids long. The V gene lost 0 bases and the J gene lost 8 bases, with 12 bases spanning the gap. The CDR3 bases are TGTGCCAGCAGCTTAGCGCGGTCGTGGGGTACGCAGTATTTT. This sequence encodes CASSLARSWGTQYF.

In this sample, this clonotype turned up a few times. DNA of the CDR3: TGTGCCAGCAGCTCCGGGACAGTGTCCTACGAGCAGTACGTC. Residues: CASSSGTVSYEQYV. This sequence joins TRBV5-5 and TRBJ2-7, with 7 nucleotides matching TRBD1. The CDR3 length is 14 residues. CDR1 and CDR2 from the germline V gene are SGHKS and YYEKEE (reference sequence). V trimming: 3 bases; J trimming: 1 base; junction bases outside the gene matches: 4.

The chain combines TRBV4-1 with TRBJ2-5, with 7 bases fitting TRBD2. Germline trimming cut 1 base from V and 1 base from J; bases unmatched to any gene: 9. This CDR3 spans 17 amino acids. Germline CDR1 reads MGHRA; CDR2 reads YSYEKL. The CDR3 coding sequence is TGCGCCAGCAGCCAAGCCCCAAAACTAGCGCCCCAAGAGACCCAGTACTTC. This translates into CASSQAPKLAPQETQYF.